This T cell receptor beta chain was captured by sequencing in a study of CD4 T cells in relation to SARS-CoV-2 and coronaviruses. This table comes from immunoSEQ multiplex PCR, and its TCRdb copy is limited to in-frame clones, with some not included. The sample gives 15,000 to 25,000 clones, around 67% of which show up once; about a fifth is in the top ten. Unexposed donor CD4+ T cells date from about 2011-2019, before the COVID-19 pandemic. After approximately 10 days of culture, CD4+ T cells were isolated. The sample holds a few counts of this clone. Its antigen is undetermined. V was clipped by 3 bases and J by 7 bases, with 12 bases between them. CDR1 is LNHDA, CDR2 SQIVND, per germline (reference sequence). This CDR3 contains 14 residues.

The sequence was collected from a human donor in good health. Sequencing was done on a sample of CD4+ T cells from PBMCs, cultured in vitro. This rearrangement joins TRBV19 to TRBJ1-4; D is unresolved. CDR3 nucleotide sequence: TGTGCCAGTAGTATGAGGGCAGGAGGTGAAAAACTGTTTTTT. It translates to CASSMRAGGEKLFF. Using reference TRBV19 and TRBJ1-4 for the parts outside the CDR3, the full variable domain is DGGITQSPKYLFRKEGQNVTLSCEQNLNHDAMYWYRQDPGQGLRLIYYSQIVNDFQKGDIAEGYSVSREKKESFPLTVTSAQKNPTAFYLCASSMRAGGEKLFFGSGTQLSVL.